The entry below gives a single T cell receptor (beta chain) sequence along with its context. Authors' data handling: Amplification from reference gene primers served as the basis for estimated nucleated cell counts. Produced via immunoSEQ multiplex PCR; TCRdb's table is partial and in-frame only. That table gives V, J and clone size, and the DNA gave D and trimming. The table has 200,000 to 300,000 clones, about four fifths seen once. The germline CDR1 and CDR2 sequences are SGHTA and FQGNSA. The CDR3 has 14 amino acids. V shed 2 bases and J shed 1 base, with 8 bases lying between them. This sample is drawn from a study of blood T cell repertoires in COVID-19. Study as a whole: The origin of the acute and convalescent COVID-19 samples was the United States, Italy and Spain. The analysed material was cDNA or gDNA that came from T cells, B-cell-depleted T cells, or PBMCs.

This TCR was sampled from a woman older than 75 with acute or convalescent COVID-19. This chain joins TRBV7-2 and TRBJ1-1; D possibly corresponds to TRBD1 (6 bases). The sequenced sample was peripheral blood. The CDR3 here is CASSLRQANTEAFF. CDR3 sequence (DNA): TGTGCCAGCAGCTTAAGACAGGCGAACACTGAAGCTTTCTTT. The variable domain in full, completed from reference TRBV7-2 and TRBJ1-1, reads GAGVSQSPSNKVTEKGKDVELRCDPISGHTALYWYRQSLGQGLEFLIYFQGNSAPDKSGLPSDRFSAERTGGSVSTLTIQRTQQEDSAVYLCASSLRQANTEAFFGQGTRLTVV.